These 4 T cell receptor beta chains came from one sample sequenced in a study of T-cell memory formation after mild COVID-19. A single record per CDR3 protein comes from TCRdb applying MiXCR to the 5' RACE reads. The sample records roughly 410,000 distinct CDR3 sequences, roughly 26% being singletons. Sequences were obtained from PBMCs or a T cell subset sorted from them (not recorded which). These receptors all come from an adult woman who had mild COVID-19 (a few samples of this study predate the infection). Cell type and time point are not known.

The table lists this clonotype with a count of one. The CDR3 loop is CATSDPARDIPYEQYF. The DNA of the CDR3 is TGTGCCACCAGTGATCCAGCTCGGGACATCCCCTACGAGCAGTACTTC. The V gene is TRBV24-1, the J gene TRBJ2-7; the D gene is possibly TRBD1 (6 bases). This CDR3 contains 16 residues. Germline CDR1 and CDR2: KGHDR and SFDVKD. Trimming pared 3 bases from V and 2 bases from J, leaving 16 bases between.

Ten or more counts support this clonotype. V is TRBV9 and J is TRBJ1-6; 8 nucleotides agree with TRBD1. This CDR3 has 16 residues. J lost 4 bases, V lost 3 bases, and 6 bases had no gene match. The V gene's germline CDR1 is SGDLS and CDR2 YYNGEE. CDR3 region: CASSGGQDRYNSPLHF. In DNA form, the CDR3 reads TGTGCCAGCAGCGGGGGACAGGACCGATATAATTCACCCCTCCACTTT.

In its sample, this clonotype was seen a few times. The gene calls are TRBV5-1 and TRBJ2-5, with D perhaps matching TRBD1 (6 bases). V lost 2 bases and J 1 base, leaving 12 bases between the germline ends. Germline V gene sequence: CDR1 SGHRS, CDR2 YFSETQ. This CDR3 region has 15 residues. CDR3 DNA: TGCGCCAGCAGCTTTGGCGGACAGATCCAAGAGACCCAGTACTTC. Its protein product is CASSFGGQIQETQYF.

This chain joins TRBV5-1 and TRBJ1-2; D perhaps matches TRBD1 (6 bases). Trimming removed 0 bases at V and 4 bases at J, with 13 bases between. The germline gives CDR1 SGHRS, CDR2 YFSETQ. CDR3 length equals 15 residues. Here the CDR3 reads CASSLDGGYGYGYTF. CDR3 nucleotide sequence: TGCGCCAGCAGCTTGGATGGGGGCTACGGCTATGGCTACACCTTC.